The 17 T cell receptor beta chains given below trace back to one sample, sequenced in a study of early T cells in non-severe SARS-CoV-2 infection (dated by TCRdb to 2020 to 2022). The library was made by 5' RACE. Instrument used: NextSeq 500. TCRdb applied fastp at Q25 and MiXCR to the public reads, then kept only in-frame beta chains. Each record represents a unique CDR3 protein, reported with the most common genes and DNA among its rows. This sample lists 39,000 or so distinct CDR3 sequences; less than 7% were detected once. Together, the top ten hold about 4.2% of the sample. Sequencing used whole blood, obtained at baseline. These receptors originate from an adult who was a healthcare worker with PCR-confirmed SARS-CoV-2 infection or an uninfected control (not recorded which).

The table lists this clonotype with many counts. The chain recombines TRBV20-1 with TRBJ2-3, with a weak D call TRBD1 (6 bases). The germline V gene has CDR1 DFQATT and CDR2 SNEGSKA (reference sequence). CDR3 length equals 14 residues. Trimming took 5 bases from V and 1 from J, leaving 13 bases between them. CDR3 region: CSAEQGLGTDTQYF. The CDR3 DNA is TGCAGTGCTGAACAGGGTCTTGGCACAGATACGCAGTATTTT.

This clonotype was counted only a few times. The chain has TRBV5-1 and TRBJ1-1, with D unclear. V lost 4 bases to trimming and J lost 0 bases, with 10 bases between them. This CDR3 region has 14 residues. Germline V gene sequence: CDR1 SGHRS, CDR2 YFSETQ. The CDR3 DNA sequence: TGCGCCAGCAGCCCCCGGGCGCTGAACACTGAAGCTTTCTTT. This codes for CASSPRALNTEAFF.

The chain combines TRBV4-1 with TRBJ2-1; D might be TRBD1 or TRBD2, each matching 6 bases. Trimming removed 3 bases from V and 4 bases from J, with 13 bases in between. The CDR3 totals 15 residues. Germline values: CDR1 MGHRA, CDR2 YSYEKL. The CDR3 region has the DNA TGCGCCAGCAGCCACCGGGGGCAGGGATACAATGAGCAGTTCTTC. Translation: CASSHRGQGYNEQFF.

This clonotype was counted many times. This chain connects TRBV20-1 to TRBJ2-3; maybe TRBD2 (6 bases). Germline values: CDR1 DFQATT, CDR2 SNEGSKA (reference sequence). Trimming left V 1 base short and J 3 bases short, with 29 bases between. This CDR3 contains 20 residues. CDR3 in amino acids: CSARGVVGLEGFLGTDTQYF. CDR3 DNA: TGCAGTGCTAGAGGAGTGGTCGGGCTGGAGGGCTTCCTAGGTACAGATACGCAGTATTTT.

This clonotype showed up many times. The chain carries TRBV9 and TRBJ2-3, with TRBD2 identical over 9 bases. CDR1 and CDR2 (germline): SGDLS, YYNGEE. The CDR3 extends over 17 amino acids. The V and J ends lost 4 bases and 2 bases, in that order; junction bases with no gene match: 11. Written as DNA, the CDR3 is TGTGCCAGCAGCCACCCTCGGACTAGCGACCCCACAGATACGCAGTATTTT. It is translated as CASSHPRTSDPTDTQYF.

This clonotype was seen repeatedly, ten times or more. V usage is TRBV2 and J usage is TRBJ2-7; perhaps TRBD1 as D (6 bases). This CDR3 is 12 amino acids long. V lost 6 bases and J lost 6, with 12 bases in between. CDR1 and CDR2 from the germline V gene are SNHLY and FYNNEI. CDR3 DNA: TGTGCCAGCAGACGGTTGGGGGCCGAGCAGTACTTC. Its translation is CASRRLGAEQYF.

The chain links TRBV7-3 to TRBJ2-3; D perhaps matches TRBD2 (6 bases). Germline V lookup: CDR1 SGHTA, CDR2 FQGTGA. This CDR3 comprises 14 residues. Trimming took 3 bases from V and 9 from J, leaving 16 bases between them. CDR3 region: CASSLGLGGDTQYF. The CDR3 DNA reads as TGTGCCAGCAGCTTGGGACTCGGAGGGGACACGCAGTATTTT.

This clonotype appeared many times. The chain uses TRBV7-8 and TRBJ2-6; 7 positions match TRBD1. Trimming cost V 2 bases and J 1 base; bases outside gene matches: 8. The CDR3 sequence is 18 residues long. CDR1 SGHVS and CDR2 FQNEAQ come from the germline V gene. This CDR3 reads CASSLSKGAMSGANVLTF. For the CDR3, the DNA is TGTGCCAGCAGCTTATCGAAGGGGGCGATGTCTGGGGCCAACGTCCTGACTTTC.

This clonotype was detected only a few times. The V gene is TRBV20-1, the J gene TRBJ2-1; no reliable D call. The germline CDR1 and CDR2 sequences are DFQATT and SNEGSKA (reference sequence). The CDR3 runs 16 residues. V lost 0 bases and J lost 6, with 18 bases in between. Here the CDR3 reads CSARDLWPLGVNEQFF. The CDR3 DNA follows: TGCAGTGCTAGAGATCTTTGGCCGCTAGGAGTCAATGAGCAGTTCTTC.

This clonotype occurred many times. This chain links TRBV20-1 with TRBJ1-4; D may be TRBD1 (6 bases). Germline CDR1 and CDR2: DFQATT and SNEGSKA (reference sequence). CDR3 length: 14 residues. V gave up 1 base and J gave up 12 bases, with 18 bases separating them. The CDR3 spells CSARVWGAGAELFF. CDR3 coding DNA: TGCAGTGCTAGAGTTTGGGGGGCTGGAGCGGAACTGTTTTTT.

This clonotype appeared many times. The chain links TRBV30 to TRBJ1-1, with 7 bases identical to TRBD1. Trimming took 4 bases from V and 5 from J; bases not matched to a gene: 7. The CDR3 is made up of 13 amino acids. The germline gives CDR1 GTSNPN, CDR2 SVGIG (reference sequence). The CDR3 reads CAWTGGTVTEAFF. The CDR3 DNA sequence: TGTGCCTGGACAGGGGGAACGGTGACTGAAGCTTTCTTT. The full variable domain, its missing parts supplied by reference TRBV30 and TRBJ1-1, is SQTIHQWPATLVQPVGSPLSLECTVEGTSNPNLYWYRQAAGRGLQLLFYSVGIGQISSEVPQNLSASRPQDRQFILSSKKLLLSDSGFYLCAWTGGTVTEAFFGQGTRLTVV.

This clonotype was seen ten or more times. The chain carries TRBV19 and TRBJ1-2; D may be TRBD1 (6 bases). Germline V gene lookup returns CDR1 LNHDA and CDR2 SQIVND (reference sequence). The CDR3 is 14 amino acids. Trimming took 6 bases from V and 8 from J, leaving 19 bases between them. This chain's CDR3 is CASSPGQLFRGYTF. CDR3 coding DNA: TGTGCCAGTAGCCCCGGACAGCTGTTTCGGGGCTACACCTTC.

This clonotype was counted many times. The chain joins TRBV24-1 to TRBJ1-2; perhaps TRBD1 as D (6 bases). This CDR3 spans 17 amino acids. Germline CDR1 KGHDR, CDR2 SFDVKD. V lost 7 bases, J lost 2 bases, and 22 bases lay in between. The CDR3 DNA is TGTGCCACCAGGCCCTGGGCAGGGGCCTTACGGAACTATGGCTACACCTTC. Protein: CATRPWAGALRNYGYTF.

In this sample, this clonotype turned up many times. The V gene is TRBV6-2 or TRBV6-3, the J gene TRBJ2-1; 7 bases are a match to TRBD1. CDR3 length: 14 amino acids. Germline values: CDR1 MNHEY, CDR2 SVGEGT. V lost 7 bases, J lost 8 bases, and 11 bases stayed unmatched. As DNA, the CDR3 is TGTGCCAGCAAACAAGACAGGGTATTGCATGAGCAGTTCTTC. Translating it yields CASKQDRVLHEQFF.

This clonotype has a count of ten or more. CDR3 coding DNA: TGTGCCAGCAGTTTAACGACAGGTTATAATTCACCCCTCCACTTT. It translates to CASSLTTGYNSPLHF. The J gene is TRBJ1-6, the V gene TRBV12-3 or TRBV12-4, with a weak D call TRBD1 (6 bases). This CDR3 is 15 amino acids long. Trimming pared 2 bases from V and 4 bases from J, leaving 9 bases between.

The V gene is TRBV7-9, the J gene TRBJ2-2; no clear D. V dropped 7 bases and J dropped 4 bases, with 19 bases sitting between them. Germline V gene data show CDR1 as SEHNR and CDR2 as FQNEAQ (reference sequence). This CDR3 region has 16 residues. CDR3 protein: CASTLTGARSTGELFF. The CDR3 DNA reads TGTGCCAGCACCCTTACTGGAGCACGGAGCACCGGGGAGCTGTTTTTT. Using reference TRBV7-9 and TRBJ2-2 for the parts outside the CDR3, the full variable domain is DTGVSQNPRHKITKRGQNVTFRCDPISEHNRLYWYRQTLGQGPEFLTYFQNEAQLEKSRLLSDRFSAERPKGSFSTLEIQRTEQGDSAMYLCASTLTGARSTGELFFGEGSRLTVL.

This clonotype was counted at least ten times. The V gene is TRBV30, the J gene TRBJ1-2; 8 positions match TRBD1. Germline assignment: CDR1 GTSNPN and CDR2 SVGIG (reference sequence). The CDR3 is 14 amino acids. V shed 5 bases, J shed 4 bases, and the junction held 9 bases outside the gene matches. CDR3 loop: CAWARDRRIYGYTF. The CDR3 DNA reads TGTGCCTGGGCCCGGGACAGGCGAATCTATGGCTACACCTTC. The entire variable domain, with the rest obtained from reference TRBV30 and TRBJ1-2, is as follows: SQTIHQWPATLVQPVGSPLSLECTVEGTSNPNLYWYRQAAGRGLQLLFYSVGIGQISSEVPQNLSASRPQDRQFILSSKKLLLSDSGFYLCAWARDRRIYGYTFGSGTRLTVV.